The entry below describes one T cell receptor (beta chain). The antigen is undetermined. This entry is derived from a study of T cells in localized non-small cell lung cancer. The study's findings and limits: Tumor trailed uninvolved adjacent lung in T cell clonality, which peaked there. Only one tumor region went through sequencing, so heterogeneity may still be there. In the blood, greater T cell density corresponded to longer overall survival. Median detection of top 100 tumor clones in adjacent lung was approximately 50 clones.

V dropped 5 bases and J dropped 0 bases, with 7 bases sitting between them. The CDR3 is made up of 14 amino acids. Germline CDR1 reads SGHTA; CDR2 reads FQGNSA. Measured with immunoSEQ multiplex PCR; TCRdb has only the in-frame clones, and not every one. The data contain more than 45,000 clones, roughly 90% of them singletons. The sample was peripheral blood, taken before any cancer treatment. The TCR originated in a male donor aged 60 or over with stage III squamous cell lung carcinoma. This chain links TRBV7-2 with TRBJ1-4; D is unresolved. This CDR3 is CASSKFATNEKLFF. The CDR3 nucleotides read TGTGCCAGCAGCAAATTTGCAACTAATGAAAAACTGTTTTTT.